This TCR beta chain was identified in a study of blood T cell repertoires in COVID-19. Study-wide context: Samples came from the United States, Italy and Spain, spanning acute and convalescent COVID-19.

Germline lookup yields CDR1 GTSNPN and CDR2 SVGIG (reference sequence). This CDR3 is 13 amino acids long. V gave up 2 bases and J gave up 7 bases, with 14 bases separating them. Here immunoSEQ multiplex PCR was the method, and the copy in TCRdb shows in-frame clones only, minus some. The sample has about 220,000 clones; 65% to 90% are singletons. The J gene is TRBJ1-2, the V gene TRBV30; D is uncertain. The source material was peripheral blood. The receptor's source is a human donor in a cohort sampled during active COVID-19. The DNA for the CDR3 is TGTGCCTGGAGTCGTGACACTGGAGGTGGCTACACCTTC. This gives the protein CAWSRDTGGGYTF.